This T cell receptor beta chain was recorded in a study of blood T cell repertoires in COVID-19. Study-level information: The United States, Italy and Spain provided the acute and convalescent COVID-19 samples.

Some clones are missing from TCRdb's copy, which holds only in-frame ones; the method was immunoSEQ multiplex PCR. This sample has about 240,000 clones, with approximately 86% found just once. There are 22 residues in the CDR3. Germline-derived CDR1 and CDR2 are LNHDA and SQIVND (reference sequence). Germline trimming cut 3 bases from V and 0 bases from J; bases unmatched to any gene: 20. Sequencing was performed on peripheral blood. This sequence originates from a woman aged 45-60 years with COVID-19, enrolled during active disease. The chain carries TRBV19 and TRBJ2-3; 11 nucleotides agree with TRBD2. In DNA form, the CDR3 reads TGTGCCAGTAGTATGTCCATTCGGGCCCCTAGCGGGGGGACCGCTAGCACAGATACGCAGTATTTT. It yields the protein CASSMSIRAPSGGTASTDTQYF.